This T cell receptor beta chain was observed in a study of vaccination and CD4 T cells after COVID-19. Across the whole study: Post-vaccine sampling followed dose two by a median approximately 70 days (range 14 to 241).

Treatment defined: approximately nine-day PBMC culture with coronavirus spike peptide pools or control peptides (ViraFEST assay). This clonotype turned up a few times. What it recognizes is unknown. Cultured CD4+ T-cell DNA underwent Oncomine TCR Beta short-read sequencing. In this case, cultured CD4+ T cells provided the extracted genomic DNA. Using its own MiXCR run on the PCR reads, TCRdb lists one record per CDR3 protein. The table includes approximately 16,000 distinct CDR3 sequences, about 50% detected once. The V and J ends lost 7 bases and 1 base, in that order; junction bases with no gene match: 7. The CDR3 runs 15 residues.

This TCR derives from a human donor who had recovered from COVID-19. The rearrangement joins TRBV12-3 or TRBV12-4 to TRBJ1-5; 7 bases agree with TRBD1. The material was CD4+ T cells from blood, cultured in vitro, obtained before SARS-CoV-2 vaccination. This CDR3 reads CASNLGTVSNQPQHF. Here the CDR3 DNA reads TGTGCCAGCAACCTCGGGACAGTCAGCAATCAGCCCCAGCATTTT.